A selection of T cell receptor beta chains follows, all from one sample in a study of blood T cell repertoires in COVID-19. Profiling relied on immunoSEQ multiplex PCR, and the TCRdb table lists in-frame clones only, not all of them. The repertoire holds 40,000 to 60,000 clones, with approximately 88% as singletons. The material sequenced was peripheral blood. The receptor source for this set is a man in his fifties with active COVID-19. Both conserved end residues are trimmed from each CDR3. A D gene is named only where the DNA matches it firmly.

TRBV18	TRBJ2-2	NA	ASSPSNTGELF
TRBV5-6	TRBJ1-2	TRBD1	ASSDYRGLAGYT
TRBV9	TRBJ2-3	TRBD2	ASSVPGGSTDTQY
TRBV20-1	TRBJ2-3	NA	SASSGGTDTQY
TRBV2	TRBJ2-7	TRBD1	ASSDPGQTYYEQY
TRBV6-6	TRBJ1-1	TRBD1	ASRKQGAVNTEAF
TRBV7-2	TRBJ2-1	TRBD2	ASSVGGDNEQF
TRBV5-8	TRBJ1-5	NA	ASSLWRNQPQH
TRBV5-5	TRBJ2-1	TRBD1	ASSFRTGGSNEQF
TRBV10-3	TRBJ1-2	TRBD1	ATAGQGALLDGYT
TRBV6-6	TRBJ2-5	TRBD2	ASSPAGRETQY
TRBV5-1	TRBJ2-5	TRBD2	ASSLAGLAGPQETQY
TRBV2	TRBJ2-2	TRBD1	ASSDPTGLTGELF
TRBV11-2	TRBJ2-3	TRBD1	ASSAGTGGSDTQY
TRBV24-1	TRBJ2-3	TRBD1	ATSEERGPGRRSADTQY
TRBV5-8	TRBJ1-2	TRBD1	ASSTRQGLSTNYGYT
TRBV23-1	TRBJ1-3	NA	ASTSRDRILLPSGNTIY
TRBV12-3/TRBV12-4	TRBJ2-5	TRBD1	ASSTGGTETQY
TRBV6-5	TRBJ1-6	NA	ASSYSHSRSPLH
TRBV5-5	TRBJ2-2	NA	ASSSQGFTGELF
TRBV10-3	TRBJ2-3	TRBD2	AISLTSGRADTQY
TRBV7-9	TRBJ2-2	TRBD1	ASSPNRGHTGELF
TRBV6-2/TRBV6-3	TRBJ1-6	TRBD1	ASSPGTEKFVNSPLH
TRBV5-4	TRBJ2-1	TRBD2	ASSPRTSGEIYNEQF
TRBV11-3	TRBJ2-3	NA	ASSLPDRLDTQY
TRBV4-3	TRBJ2-2	TRBD2	ASSPRTSGANTGELF
TRBV10-2	TRBJ1-2	TRBD1	ASSAGQGRGGYT
TRBV4-3	TRBJ1-2	NA	ASSQADYGYT
TRBV15	TRBJ2-5	TRBD2	ATSRGGDETQY
TRBV7-9	TRBJ1-2	TRBD1	ASSFAGTGTYGYT
TRBV7-2	TRBJ1-2	NA	ASVYTKSGDYGYT
TRBV6-1	TRBJ1-5	NA	ASSESGLGQPQH
TRBV9	TRBJ2-6	NA	ASSDGRGSGANVLT
TRBV7-2	TRBJ2-1	TRBD1	ASSFRDRGFNEQF
TRBV7-8	TRBJ1-5	TRBD1	ASSLAGTGYSNQPQH
TRBV5-1	TRBJ1-2	TRBD1	ASSPRQGWDGYT
TRBV5-1	TRBJ1-4	NA	ASSIQPPNEKLF
TRBV18	TRBJ1-5	NA	ASSPQVGRNQPQH
TRBV6-5	TRBJ1-6	TRBD1	ASGPGTGTSPLH
TRBV2	TRBJ2-5	NA	ASSEMEEKTQY